The source of this T cell receptor (beta chain) is a study of spatial heterogeneity in lung cancer. Stated time point: sample taken at primary tumor resection. Patients with untreated early-stage non-small cell lung cancer, numbering approximately 79, were the donors. Germline assignment: CDR1 DFQATT and CDR2 SNEGSKA (reference sequence). This CDR3 has 13 amino acids. Trimming pared 2 bases from V and 6 bases from J, leaving 10 bases between. Study-level points and caveats: The study found that expanded intratumoral alpha and beta TCR counts tracked tumor mutation counts.

TCRdb re-derived calls from the 5' RACE reads in MiXCR, one entry per CDR3 protein. The repertoire has hundreds of distinct CDR3 sequences, around 33% of them found once; the top ten carry 20% to 25%. This clonotype came up a few times. Its antigen remains unidentified. The chain links TRBV20-1 to TRBJ2-2; possibly TRBD1 or TRBD2 for D (6 bases each). This TCR came from a male donor with early-stage non-small cell lung cancer. Sequenced material: lung tumor tissue, taken at surgery. The CDR3 protein is CSARSGASGELFF. The CDR3 DNA reads as TGCAGTGCTAGATCGGGGGCCTCCGGGGAGCTGTTTTTT.